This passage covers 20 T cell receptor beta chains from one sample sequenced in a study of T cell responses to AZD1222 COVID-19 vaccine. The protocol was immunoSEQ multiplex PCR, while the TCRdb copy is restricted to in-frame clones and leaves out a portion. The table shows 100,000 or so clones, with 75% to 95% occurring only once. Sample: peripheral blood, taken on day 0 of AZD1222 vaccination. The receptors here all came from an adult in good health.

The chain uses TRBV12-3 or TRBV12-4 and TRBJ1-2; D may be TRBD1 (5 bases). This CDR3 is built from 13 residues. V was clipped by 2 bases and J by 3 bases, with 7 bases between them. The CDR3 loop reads CASSLSGYYGYTF. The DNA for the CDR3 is TGTGCCAGCAGTTTATCAGGGTACTATGGCTACACCTTC.

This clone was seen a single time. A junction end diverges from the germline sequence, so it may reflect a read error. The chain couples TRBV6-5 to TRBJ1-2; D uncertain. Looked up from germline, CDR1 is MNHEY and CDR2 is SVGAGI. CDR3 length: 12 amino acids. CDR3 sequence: CASSSSAARGIF. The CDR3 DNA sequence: TGTGCCAGCAGTTCCTCGGCAGCCAGAGGTATCTTC.

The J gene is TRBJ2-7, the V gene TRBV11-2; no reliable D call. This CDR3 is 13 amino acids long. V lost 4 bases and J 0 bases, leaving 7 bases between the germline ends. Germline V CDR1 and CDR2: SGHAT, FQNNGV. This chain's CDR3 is CASSSPSSYEQYF. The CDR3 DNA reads TGTGCCAGCAGCTCCCCCAGCTCCTACGAGCAGTACTTC. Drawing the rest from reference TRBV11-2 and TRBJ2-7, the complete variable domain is EAGVAQSPRYKIIEKRQSVAFWCNPISGHATLYWYQQILGQGPKLLIQFQNNGVVDDSQLPKDRFSAERLKGVDSTLKIQPAKLEDSAVYLCASSSPSSYEQYFGPGTRLTVT.

CDR3 nucleotide sequence: TGTGCCAGCAGCCAAGATAGAATACAAGAGACCCAGTACTTC. It yields the protein CASSQDRIQETQYF. V usage is TRBV3-1 (or the pseudogene TRBV3-2) and J usage is TRBJ2-5, with D unclear. The germline V gene has CDR1 LGHDT and CDR2 YNNKEL (reference sequence). The germline V and J ends were trimmed by 0 bases and 2 bases, with 7 bases remaining between them. The CDR3 is made up of 14 amino acids.

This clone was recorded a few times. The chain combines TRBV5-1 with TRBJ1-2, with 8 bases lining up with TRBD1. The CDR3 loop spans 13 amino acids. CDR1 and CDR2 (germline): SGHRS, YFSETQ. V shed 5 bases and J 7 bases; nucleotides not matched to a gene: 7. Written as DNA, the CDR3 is TGCGCCAGCAGTCAGGGGGCGAATCTTGGCTACACCTTC. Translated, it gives CASSQGANLGYTF.

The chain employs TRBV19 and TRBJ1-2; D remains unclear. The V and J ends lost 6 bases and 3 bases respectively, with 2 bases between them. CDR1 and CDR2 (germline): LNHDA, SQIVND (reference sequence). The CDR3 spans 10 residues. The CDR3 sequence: CASRDYGYTF. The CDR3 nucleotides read TGTGCCAGTAGGGACTATGGCTACACCTTC.

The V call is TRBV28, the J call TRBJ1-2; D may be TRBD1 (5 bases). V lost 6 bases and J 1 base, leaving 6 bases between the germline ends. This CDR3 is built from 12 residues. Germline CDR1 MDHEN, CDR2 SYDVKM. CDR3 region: CASSQGNYGYTF. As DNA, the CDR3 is TGTGCCAGCAGCCAGGGTAACTATGGCTACACCTTC.

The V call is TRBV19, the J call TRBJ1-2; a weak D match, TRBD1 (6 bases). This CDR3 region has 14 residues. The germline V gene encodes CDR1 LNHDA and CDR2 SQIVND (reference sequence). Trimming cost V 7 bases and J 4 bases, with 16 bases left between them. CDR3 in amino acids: CASKAGGGRYGYTF. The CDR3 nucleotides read TGTGCCAGTAAGGCAGGAGGGGGACGCTATGGCTACACCTTC.

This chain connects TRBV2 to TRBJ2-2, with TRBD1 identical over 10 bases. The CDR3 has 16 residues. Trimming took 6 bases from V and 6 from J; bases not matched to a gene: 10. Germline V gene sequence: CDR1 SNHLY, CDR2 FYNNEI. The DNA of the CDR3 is TGTGCCAGCAGCGCTACGGGACAGGGGAGGTCCGGGGAGCTGTTTTTT. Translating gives CASSATGQGRSGELFF.

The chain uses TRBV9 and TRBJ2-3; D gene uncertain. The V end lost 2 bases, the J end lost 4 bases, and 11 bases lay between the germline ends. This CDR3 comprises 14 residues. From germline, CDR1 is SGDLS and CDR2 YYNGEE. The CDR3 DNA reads TGTGCCAGCAGCGTCCCTAGTGGGGCAGATACGCAGTATTTT. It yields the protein CASSVPSGADTQYF.

CDR3 DNA: TGTGCCAGCAGCCCGGACAGAGACTCTGGAAACACCATATATTTT. Its translation is CASSPDRDSGNTIYF. J is TRBJ1-3 and V is TRBV7-3, with D perhaps TRBD1 (6 bases). Germline V CDR1 and CDR2: SGHTA, FQGTGA. With 5 bases removed from V and 0 bases from J, the gap between germline ends came to 11 bases. The CDR3 runs 15 residues.

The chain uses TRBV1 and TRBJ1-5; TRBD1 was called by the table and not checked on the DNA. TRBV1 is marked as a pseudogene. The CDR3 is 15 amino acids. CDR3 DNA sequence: TGCACCAGCAGCCACCCCGGACAGGGTGGTCAGCCCCAGCATTTT. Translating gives CTSSHPGQGGQPQHF.

The CDR3 spells CASSEGAGGTLRETQYF. In DNA form, the CDR3 reads TGTGCCAGCAGTGAAGGTGCCGGGGGCACTTTGCGAGAGACCCAGTACTTC. The rearrangement links TRBV2 to TRBJ2-5, with D possibly being TRBD1 or TRBD2 (6 bases each). V lost 1 base, J lost 4 bases, and 19 bases lay in between. The germline CDR1 and CDR2 sequences are SNHLY and FYNNEI. The length of the CDR3 is 17 residues.

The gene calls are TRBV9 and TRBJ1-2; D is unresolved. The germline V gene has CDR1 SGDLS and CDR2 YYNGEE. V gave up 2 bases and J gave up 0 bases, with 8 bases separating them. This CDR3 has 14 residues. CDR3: CASSVDDANYGYTF. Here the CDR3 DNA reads TGTGCCAGCAGCGTTGACGACGCTAACTATGGCTACACCTTC.

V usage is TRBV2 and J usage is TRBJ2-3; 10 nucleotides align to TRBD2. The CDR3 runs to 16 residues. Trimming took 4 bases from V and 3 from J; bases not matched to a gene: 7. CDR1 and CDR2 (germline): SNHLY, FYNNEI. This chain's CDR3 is CASSVLAGGVTDTQYF. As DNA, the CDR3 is TGTGCCAGCAGTGTTTTAGCGGGGGGCGTTACAGATACGCAGTATTTT.

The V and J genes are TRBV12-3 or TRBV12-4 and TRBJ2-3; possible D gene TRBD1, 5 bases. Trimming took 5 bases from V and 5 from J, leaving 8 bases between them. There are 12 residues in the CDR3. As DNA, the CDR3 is TGTGCCAGCAGTGACCAGGGAGATACGCAGTATTTT. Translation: CASSDQGDTQYF.

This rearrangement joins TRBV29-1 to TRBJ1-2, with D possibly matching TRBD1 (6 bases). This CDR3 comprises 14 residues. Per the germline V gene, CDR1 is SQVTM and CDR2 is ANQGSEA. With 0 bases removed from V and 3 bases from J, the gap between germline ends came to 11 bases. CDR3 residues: CSVEEGQRDYGYTF. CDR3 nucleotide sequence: TGCAGCGTTGAAGAAGGACAGCGAGACTATGGCTACACCTTC.

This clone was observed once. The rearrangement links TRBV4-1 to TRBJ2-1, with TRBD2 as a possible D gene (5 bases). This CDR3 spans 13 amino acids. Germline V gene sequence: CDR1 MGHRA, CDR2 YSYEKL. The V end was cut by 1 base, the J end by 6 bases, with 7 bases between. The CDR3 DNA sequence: TGCGCCAGCAGCCAAGGCGGGCCCAATGAGCAGTTCTTC. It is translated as CASSQGGPNEQFF.

This chain's CDR3 is CASSLSLSGSWTQYF. As DNA, the CDR3 is TGTGCCAGCAGCTTGTCTCTTTCAGGGTCTTGGACCCAGTACTTC. The chain combines TRBV5-6 with TRBJ2-5, with a tentative D call TRBD1 (5 bases). V was shortened by 1 base and J by 7 bases, with 17 bases between the two germline ends. From germline, CDR1 is SGHDT and CDR2 YYEEEE. CDR3 length: 15 residues.

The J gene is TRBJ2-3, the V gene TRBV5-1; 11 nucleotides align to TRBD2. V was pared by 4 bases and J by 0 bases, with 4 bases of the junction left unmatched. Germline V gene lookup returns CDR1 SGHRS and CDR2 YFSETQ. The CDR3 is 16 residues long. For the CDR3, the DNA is TGCGCCAGCAGCACTAGCGGGGGACCAAGCACAGATACGCAGTATTTT. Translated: CASSTSGGPSTDTQYF.